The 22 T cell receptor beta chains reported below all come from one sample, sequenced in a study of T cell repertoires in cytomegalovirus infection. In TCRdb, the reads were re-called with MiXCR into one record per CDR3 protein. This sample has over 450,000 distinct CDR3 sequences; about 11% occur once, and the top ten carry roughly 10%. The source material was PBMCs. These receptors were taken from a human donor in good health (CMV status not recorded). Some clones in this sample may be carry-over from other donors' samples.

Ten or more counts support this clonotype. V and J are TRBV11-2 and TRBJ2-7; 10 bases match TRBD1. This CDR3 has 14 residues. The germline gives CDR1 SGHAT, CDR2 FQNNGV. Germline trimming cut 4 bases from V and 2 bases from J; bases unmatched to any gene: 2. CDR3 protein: CASSWGTGAYEQYF. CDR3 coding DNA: TGTGCCAGCAGCTGGGGGACAGGGGCCTACGAGCAGTACTTC. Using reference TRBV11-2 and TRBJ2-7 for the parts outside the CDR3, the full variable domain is EAGVAQSPRYKIIEKRQSVAFWCNPISGHATLYWYQQILGQGPKLLIQFQNNGVVDDSQLPKDRFSAERLKGVDSTLKIQPAKLEDSAVYLCASSWGTGAYEQYFGPGTRLTVT.

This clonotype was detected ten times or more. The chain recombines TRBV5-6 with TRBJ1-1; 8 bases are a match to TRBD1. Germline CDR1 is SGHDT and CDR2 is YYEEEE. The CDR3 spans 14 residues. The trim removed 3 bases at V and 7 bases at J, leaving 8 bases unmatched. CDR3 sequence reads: CASSSDREGDEAFF. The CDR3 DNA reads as TGTGCCAGCAGCTCGGACAGGGAGGGTGATGAAGCTTTCTTT.

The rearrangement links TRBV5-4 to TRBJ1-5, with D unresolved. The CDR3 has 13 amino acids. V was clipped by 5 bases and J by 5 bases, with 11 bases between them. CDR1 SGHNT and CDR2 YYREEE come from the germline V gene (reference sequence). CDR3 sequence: CASSSDPDQPQHF. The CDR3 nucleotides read TGTGCCAGCAGTTCCGACCCTGATCAGCCCCAGCATTTT.

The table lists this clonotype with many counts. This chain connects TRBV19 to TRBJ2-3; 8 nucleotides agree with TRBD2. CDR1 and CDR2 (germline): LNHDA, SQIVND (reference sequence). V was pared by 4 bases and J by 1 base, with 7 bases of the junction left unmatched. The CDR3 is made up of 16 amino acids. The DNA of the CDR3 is TGTGCCAGTAGTAAATTTAGCGGGGAGGGCACAGATACGCAGTATTTT. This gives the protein CASSKFSGEGTDTQYF. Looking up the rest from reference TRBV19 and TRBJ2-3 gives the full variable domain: DGGITQSPKYLFRKEGQNVTLSCEQNLNHDAMYWYRQDPGQGLRLIYYSQIVNDFQKGDIAEGYSVSREKKESFPLTVTSAQKNPTAFYLCASSKFSGEGTDTQYFGPGTRLTVL.

The CDR3 sequence: CSAGGQTEYGYTF. The CDR3 DNA follows: TGCAGTGCTGGGGGACAGACAGAGTATGGCTACACCTTC. The chain couples TRBV20-1 to TRBJ1-2; 7 bases match TRBD1. Germline CDR1 reads DFQATT; CDR2 reads SNEGSKA (reference sequence). Unmatched junction bases numbered 8, after V lost 5 bases and J lost 5 bases. The CDR3 runs to 13 residues.

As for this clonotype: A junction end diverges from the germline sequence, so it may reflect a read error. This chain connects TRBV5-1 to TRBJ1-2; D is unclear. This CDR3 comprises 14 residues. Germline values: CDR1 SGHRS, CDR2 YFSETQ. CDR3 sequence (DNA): TGCGCCAGTACCAAAGAGAACGGAAACTATGGCGACACCTTC. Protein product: CASTKENGNYGDTF.

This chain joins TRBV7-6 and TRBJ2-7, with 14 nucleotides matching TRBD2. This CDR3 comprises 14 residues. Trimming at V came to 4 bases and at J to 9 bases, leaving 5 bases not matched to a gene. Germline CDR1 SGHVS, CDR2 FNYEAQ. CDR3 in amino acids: CASSSTSGGAGQYF. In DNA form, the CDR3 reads TGTGCCAGCAGCTCGACTAGCGGGGGGGCCGGGCAGTACTTC.

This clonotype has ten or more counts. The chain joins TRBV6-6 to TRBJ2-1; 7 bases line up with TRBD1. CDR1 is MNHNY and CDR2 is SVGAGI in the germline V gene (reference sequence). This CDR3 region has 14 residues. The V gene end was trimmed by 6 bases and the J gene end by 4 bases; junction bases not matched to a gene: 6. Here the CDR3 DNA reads TGTGCCAGCAGCCCCGGACAGGTATACAATGAGCAGTTCTTC. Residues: CASSPGQVYNEQFF.

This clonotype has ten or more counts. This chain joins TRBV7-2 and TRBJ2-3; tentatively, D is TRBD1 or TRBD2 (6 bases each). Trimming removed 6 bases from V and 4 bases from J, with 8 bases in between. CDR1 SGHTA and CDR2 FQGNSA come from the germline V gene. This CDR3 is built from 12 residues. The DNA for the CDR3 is TGTGCCAGCAGGGGGGGCGCAGATACGCAGTATTTT. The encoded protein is CASRGGADTQYF.

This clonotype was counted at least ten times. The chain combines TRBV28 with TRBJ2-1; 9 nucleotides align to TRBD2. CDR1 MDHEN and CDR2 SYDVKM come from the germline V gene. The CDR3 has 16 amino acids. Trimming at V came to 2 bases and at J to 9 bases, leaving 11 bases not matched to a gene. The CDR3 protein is CASSLGWSSGKIEQFF. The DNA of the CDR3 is TGTGCCAGCAGTTTAGGTTGGTCTAGCGGGAAAATTGAGCAGTTCTTC.

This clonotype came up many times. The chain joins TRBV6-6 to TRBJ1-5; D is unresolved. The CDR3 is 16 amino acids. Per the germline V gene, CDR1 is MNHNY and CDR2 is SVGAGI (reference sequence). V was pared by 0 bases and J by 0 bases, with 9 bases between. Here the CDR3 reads CASSYSTRNSNQPQHF. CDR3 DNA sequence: TGTGCCAGCAGTTACTCGACGAGGAATAGCAATCAGCCCCAGCATTTT.

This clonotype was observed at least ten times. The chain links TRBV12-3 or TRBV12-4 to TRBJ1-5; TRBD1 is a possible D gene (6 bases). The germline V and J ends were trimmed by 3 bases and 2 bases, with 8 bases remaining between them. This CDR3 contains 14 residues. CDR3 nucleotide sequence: TGTGCCAGCAGTTTCGCAGGGGGCAATCAGCCCCAGCATTTT. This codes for CASSFAGGNQPQHF.

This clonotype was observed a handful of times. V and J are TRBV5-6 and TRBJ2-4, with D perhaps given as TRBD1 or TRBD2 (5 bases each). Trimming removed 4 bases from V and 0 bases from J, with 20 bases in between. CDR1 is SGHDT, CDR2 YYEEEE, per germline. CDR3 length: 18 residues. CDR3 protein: CASSRGKGISLAKNIQYF. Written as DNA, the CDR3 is TGTGCCAGCAGCCGGGGCAAGGGCATTTCTTTAGCCAAAAACATTCAGTACTTC.

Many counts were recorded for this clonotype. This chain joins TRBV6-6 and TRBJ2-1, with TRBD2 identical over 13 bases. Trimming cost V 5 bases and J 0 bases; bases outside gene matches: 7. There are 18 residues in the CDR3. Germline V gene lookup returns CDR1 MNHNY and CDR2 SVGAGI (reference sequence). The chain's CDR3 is CASSGGGLAGYSYNEQFF. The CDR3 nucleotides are TGTGCCAGCAGTGGCGGGGGACTAGCGGGGTACTCCTACAATGAGCAGTTCTTC.

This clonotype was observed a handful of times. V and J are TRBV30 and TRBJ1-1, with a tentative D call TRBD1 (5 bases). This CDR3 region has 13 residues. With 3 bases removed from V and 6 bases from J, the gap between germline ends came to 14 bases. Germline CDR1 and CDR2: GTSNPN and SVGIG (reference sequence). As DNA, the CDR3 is TGTGCCTGGAGCCAGGGCTTCGAGGCTGAAGCTTTCTTT. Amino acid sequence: CAWSQGFEAEAFF. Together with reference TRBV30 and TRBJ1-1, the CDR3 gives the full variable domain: SQTIHQWPATLVQPVGSPLSLECTVEGTSNPNLYWYRQAAGRGLQLLFYSVGIGQISSEVPQNLSASRPQDRQFILSSKKLLLSDSGFYLCAWSQGFEAEAFFGQGTRLTVV.

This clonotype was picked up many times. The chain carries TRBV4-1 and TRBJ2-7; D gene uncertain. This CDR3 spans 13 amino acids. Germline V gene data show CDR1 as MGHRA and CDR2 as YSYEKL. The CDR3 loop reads CAPTFTKQTEQYF. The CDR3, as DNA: TGCGCTCCCACCTTTACTAAGCAGACGGAGCAGTACTTC.

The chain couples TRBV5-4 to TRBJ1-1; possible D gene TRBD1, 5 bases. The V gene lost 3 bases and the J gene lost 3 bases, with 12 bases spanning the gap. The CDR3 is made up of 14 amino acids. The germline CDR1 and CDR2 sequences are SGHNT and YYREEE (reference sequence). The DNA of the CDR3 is TGTGCCAGCAGCTGGGGACCGCAGGACACTGAAGCTTTCTTT. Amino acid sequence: CASSWGPQDTEAFF.

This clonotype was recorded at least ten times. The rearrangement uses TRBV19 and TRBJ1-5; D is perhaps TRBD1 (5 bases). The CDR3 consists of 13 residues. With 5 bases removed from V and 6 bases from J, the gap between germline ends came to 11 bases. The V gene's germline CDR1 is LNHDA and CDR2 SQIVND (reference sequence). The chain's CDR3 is CASSARESQPQHF. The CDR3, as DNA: TGTGCCAGTAGTGCCAGGGAAAGTCAGCCCCAGCATTTT.

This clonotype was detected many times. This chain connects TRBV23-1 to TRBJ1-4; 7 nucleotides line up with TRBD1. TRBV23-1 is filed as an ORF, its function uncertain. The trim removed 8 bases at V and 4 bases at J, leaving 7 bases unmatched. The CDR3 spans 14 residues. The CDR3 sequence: CASVPGTDNEKLFF. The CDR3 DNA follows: TGCGCCAGCGTCCCCGGGACAGATAATGAAAAACTGTTTTTT.

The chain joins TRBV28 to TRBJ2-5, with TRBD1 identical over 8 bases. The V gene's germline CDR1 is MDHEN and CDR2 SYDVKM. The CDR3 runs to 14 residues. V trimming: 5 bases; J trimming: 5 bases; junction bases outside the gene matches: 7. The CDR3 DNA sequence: TGTGCCAGCAGTCTTATCAGGGGGCTTGAGACCCAGTACTTC. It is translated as CASSLIRGLETQYF.

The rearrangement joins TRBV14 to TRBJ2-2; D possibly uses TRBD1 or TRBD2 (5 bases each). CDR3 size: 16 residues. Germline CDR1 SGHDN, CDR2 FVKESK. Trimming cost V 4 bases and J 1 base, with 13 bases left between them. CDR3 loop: CASSRVGGVNTGELFF. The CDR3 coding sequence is TGTGCCAGCAGCCGGGTTGGGGGAGTGAACACCGGGGAGCTGTTTTTT.

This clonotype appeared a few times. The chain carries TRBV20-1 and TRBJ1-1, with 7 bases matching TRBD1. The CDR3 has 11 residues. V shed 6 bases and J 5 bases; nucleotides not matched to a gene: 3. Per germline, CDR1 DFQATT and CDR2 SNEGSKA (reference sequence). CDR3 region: CSAQGGTEAFF. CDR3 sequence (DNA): TGCAGTGCCCAGGGGGGGACTGAAGCTTTCTTT.